These 30 T cell receptor beta chains came from one sample sequenced in a study of tumor-infiltrating lymphocytes in primary liver carcinoma. Unsorted whole blood served as the source of blood RNA, and germline DNA was extracted as well. cDNA specific to TCR beta was made from roughly 500 ng of total RNA, with a constant-region primer employed for priming. Three rounds of nested multiplex PCR with slightly modified ARM-PCR produced TCR beta libraries. Both of the initial two PCR rounds ran for 10 cycles and employed TRBV1-TRBV30 forward primers alongside a C-beta reverse primer. TCRdb reprocessed the multiplex PCR reads via MiXCR and lists one record per CDR3 protein. The sample shows roughly 330,000 distinct CDR3 sequences, roughly two thirds of them seen only once. Sequencing was carried out using peripheral blood. All receptors derive from a middle-aged man with primary liver carcinoma and hepatitis B virus infection.

V and J are TRBV6-1 and TRBJ1-4; D perhaps matches TRBD1 (5 bases). V lost 2 bases and J lost 6, with 25 bases in between. Per germline, CDR1 MNHNS and CDR2 SASEGT. The CDR3 spans 19 residues. The chain's CDR3 is CASSERFGTRGWSDEKLFF. The CDR3 coding sequence is TGTGCCAGCAGTGAACGGTTCGGGACGAGGGGCTGGAGTGATGAAAAACTGTTTTTT.

This clonotype was counted only a few times. This may come from a read error, since a much larger clone is one base off. This chain joins TRBV6-6 and TRBJ2-5; 7 bases are a match to TRBD2. The CDR3 sequence is 11 residues long. The V gene end was trimmed by 2 bases and the J gene end by 9 bases; junction bases not matched to a gene: 0. Germline values: CDR1 MNHNY, CDR2 SVGAGI (reference sequence). CDR3: CASSYREAQYF. The CDR3, as DNA: TGTGCCAGCAGTTACCGGGAGGCCCAGTACTTC.

The table lists this clonotype with many counts. The chain combines TRBV10-3 with TRBJ1-5; a possible D gene is TRBD1 (6 bases). CDR3 length: 17 amino acids. The V end lost 0 bases, the J end lost 6 bases, and 18 bases lay between the germline ends. Germline-derived CDR1 and CDR2 are ENHRY and SYGVKD. CDR3 residues: CAISESLIQGGGQPQHF. DNA of the CDR3: TGTGCCATCAGTGAGTCTCTCATACAGGGAGGGGGTCAGCCCCAGCATTTT.

Turning to this clonotype: Sequence at one end of the junction differs from germline and may be a read error. The CDR3 here is CASSPWHLPNEQYF. The CDR3 DNA sequence: TGTGCCAGCAGCCCCTGGCATCTTCCGAACGAACAGTACTTC. The chain carries TRBV6-2 or TRBV6-3 and TRBJ2-7; no clear D gene. Germline V gene data show CDR1 as MNHEY and CDR2 as SVGEGT. CDR3 length: 14 amino acids.

Regarding this clonotype: The junction shows a germline mismatch at one end, possibly a read error. V usage is TRBV5-6 and J usage is TRBJ2-3; D is unresolved. The CDR3 is 12 amino acids. Germline values: CDR1 SGHDT, CDR2 YYEEEE. CDR3 nucleotides: TGTGCCAGCAGCTTTCCCACAGATACGCACTATTTT. Protein product: CASSFPTDTHYF.

A remark on this clonotype: Being one base from a much bigger clone, this may be a read error. The V and J genes are TRBV10-3 and TRBJ2-7; 10 nucleotides match TRBD2. CDR3 length equals 13 residues. Germline values: CDR1 ENHRY, CDR2 SYGVKD. J gave up 6 bases and V 8 bases, and 7 bases lay outside the gene matches. CDR3 nucleotides: TGTGCCATCGGTATAGCGGGAGGAGGCGAGCAGTACTTC. Protein: CAIGIAGGGEQYF.

With respect to this clonotype: This likely comes from a read error, as the CDR3 has no conserved phenylalanine or tryptophan at its end. DNA for the CDR3: TGTGCCAGCAGTGAAACCCGCTCACACCTCCACCTT. It is translated as CASSETRSHLHL. This chain connects TRBV6-1 to TRBJ1-6; no firm D call. CDR1 and CDR2 from the germline V gene are MNHNS and SASEGT. The CDR3 has 12 amino acids.

Regarding this clonotype: A much larger clone lies a single base off, so this may be a read error. The chain combines TRBV12-3 or TRBV12-4 with TRBJ2-3; D perhaps matches TRBD1 (5 bases). The CDR3 runs to 14 residues. The ends were cut back, 7 bases at V and 1 base at J, with 12 bases in the middle. CDR3 bases: TGTGCCAGCACTAAAGTACAGGGCACAGATACGCAGTATTTT. Translating gives CASTKVQGTDTQYF.

The chain couples TRBV28 to TRBJ1-5; D remains unclear. The germline V and J ends were trimmed by 5 bases and 4 bases, with 15 bases remaining between them. CDR3 length equals 15 residues. Germline V CDR1 and CDR2: MDHEN, SYDVKM. The CDR3 DNA sequence: TGTGCCAGCAGTCCACCGGGCACCCCAAATCAGCCCCAGCATTTT. The encoded protein is CASSPPGTPNQPQHF.

This chain links TRBV11-1 with TRBJ2-1; D is undetermined. The CDR3 is 11 amino acids. The germline gives CDR1 SGHAT, CDR2 FQDESV (reference sequence). V was pared by 6 bases and J by 9 bases, with 9 bases between. The CDR3 coding sequence is TGTGCCAGCAGTTATCATATTGAGCAGTTCTTC. Translated: CASSYHIEQFF. The whole variable domain, remainder taken from reference TRBV11-1 and TRBJ2-1, is EAEVAQSPRYKITEKSQAVAFWCDPISGHATLYWYRQILGQGPELLVQFQDESVVDDSQLPKDRFSAERLKGVDSTLKIQPAELGDSAMYLCASSYHIEQFFGPGTRLTVL.

This clonotype was counted a few times. The V and J genes are TRBV6-5 and TRBJ1-4; 9 bases line up with TRBD1. This CDR3 spans 16 amino acids. CDR1 is MNHEY, CDR2 SVGAGI, per germline. Trimming took 1 base from V and 7 from J; bases not matched to a gene: 7. The CDR3 region has the DNA TGTGCCAGCAGTTACTACGGGACAGGGCGGCGTGAAAAACTGTTTTTT. It yields the protein CASSYYGTGRREKLFF.

With regard to this clonotype: A much larger clonotype is one base distant, so this may be a read error. CDR3 DNA sequence: TGTGCCTGCAGTTCGAGGTCCCGGGGCTACACCTTC. Protein sequence: CACSSRSRGYTF. This sequence joins TRBV12-3 or TRBV12-4 and TRBJ1-2, with D unclear. The CDR3 extends over 12 amino acids.

Only a few counts were recorded for this clonotype. The chain recombines TRBV12-3 or TRBV12-4 with TRBJ1-2; D gene uncertain. The germline V and J ends were trimmed by 1 base and 6 bases, with 3 bases remaining between them. The CDR3 runs 11 residues. CDR3 nucleotide sequence: TGTGCCAGCAGTTTAGAGAATGGCTACACCTTC. This encodes CASSLENGYTF.

As for this clonotype: A read error is possible here, since a much larger clone lies one base away. V is TRBV5-1 and J is TRBJ2-7; 13 bases line up with TRBD2. This CDR3 spans 15 amino acids. CDR1 and CDR2 (germline): SGHRS, YFSETQ. The CDR3 DNA is TGCGCCAGCAACTTGGGACTAGCGGGACCCAACGAGCAGTACTTC. This translates into CASNLGLAGPNEQYF. The full variable domain, rest sourced from reference TRBV5-1 and TRBJ2-7, is KAGVTQTPRYLIKTRGQQVTLSCSPISGHRSVSWYQQTPGQGLQFLFEYFSETQRNKGNFPGRFSGRQFSNSRSEMNVSTLELGDSALYLCASNLGLAGPNEQYFGPGTRLTVT.

The rearrangement uses TRBV6-5 and TRBJ1-2; weak D call: TRBD1 (5 bases). The CDR3 loop spans 13 amino acids. Germline CDR1 and CDR2: MNHEY and SVGAGI. With 11 bases removed from V and 8 bases from J, the gap between germline ends came to 21 bases. CDR3 nucleotide sequence: TGTGCCGGCTGCCCTAGGAAGGGGATAGGCTACACCTTC. Amino acid sequence: CAGCPRKGIGYTF.

Points on this clonotype: One base away lies a much larger clone, so this may be a sequencing read error. The V gene is TRBV6-6, the J gene TRBJ2-7, with D unresolved. The CDR3 sequence is 15 residues long. The V end was cut by 1 base, the J end by 5 bases, with 15 bases between. Germline CDR1 MNHNY, CDR2 SVGAGI (reference sequence). The CDR3 DNA is TGTGCCAGCAGTTACTTGGGCGTGATGGTCAACGAGCAGTACTTC. This gives the protein CASSYLGVMVNEQYF.

This clonotype was recorded at least ten times. The chain has TRBV11-2 and TRBJ1-2; D remains unclear. The CDR3 is 14 residues long. V was shortened by 6 bases and J by 8 bases, with 19 bases between the two germline ends. Germline V CDR1 and CDR2: SGHAT, FQNNGV. CDR3 DNA: TGTGCCAGCAGAGCTGGCCCGTCGCCTGCGGGCTACACCTTC. It codes for CASRAGPSPAGYTF. Using reference TRBV11-2 and TRBJ1-2 for the parts outside the CDR3, the full variable domain is EAGVAQSPRYKIIEKRQSVAFWCNPISGHATLYWYQQILGQGPKLLIQFQNNGVVDDSQLPKDRFSAERLKGVDSTLKIQPAKLEDSAVYLCASRAGPSPAGYTFGSGTRLTVV.

Comments on this clonotype: This could be a read error, since a much larger clone is one nucleotide away. The J gene is TRBJ2-3, the V gene TRBV6-6; weak D call: TRBD2 (6 bases). The CDR3 runs to 15 residues. In germline, CDR1 is MNHNY, CDR2 SVGAGI (reference sequence). The CDR3 DNA sequence: TGTGTCAGCAGTTGGAGCGGGTCTAGCACAGATACGCAGTATTTT. Translation gives CVSSWSGSSTDTQYF.

As to this clonotype: A junction end diverges from the germline sequence, so it may reflect a read error. This sequence joins TRBV11-2 and TRBJ2-5, with D unresolved. The CDR3 sequence is 14 residues long. Germline V CDR1 and CDR2: SGHAT, FQNNGV. The CDR3 sequence: CASSRVGDQGTQYF. CDR3 DNA: TGTGCCAGCAGCCGTGTAGGAGACCAAGGGACCCAGTACTTC. The full variable domain, rest sourced from reference TRBV11-2 and TRBJ2-5, is EAGVAQSPRYKIIEKRQSVAFWCNPISGHATLYWYQQILGQGPKLLIQFQNNGVVDDSQLPKDRFSAERLKGVDSTLKIQPAKLEDSAVYLCASSRVGDQGTQYFGPGTRLLVL.

In regard to this clonotype: One end of the junction fails to match germline, which may point to a read error. The rearrangement uses TRBV11-2 and TRBJ1-6; D remains unclear. CDR1 and CDR2 from the germline V gene are SGHAT and FQNNGV. The CDR3 spans 13 residues. This CDR3 is CASSLYGNPPLHF. CDR3 sequence (DNA): TGTGCCAGCAGCTTGTATGGCAATCCACCCCTCCACTTC.

As concerns this clonotype: At one of its ends the junction is not consistent with the germline gene, which may arise from a read error. The rearrangement uses TRBV4-2 and TRBJ2-7, with D possibly being TRBD2 (5 bases). In germline, CDR1 is LGHNA, CDR2 YNFKEQ. The CDR3 is 14 amino acids. The CDR3 nucleotides read TGTGCCAGCAACCAAGGGAGCTTGGCGGGCGAGCAGTACTTC. Protein: CASNQGSLAGEQYF.

This clonotype was counted only a few times. This sequence joins TRBV5-6 and TRBJ2-1, with 13 bases fitting TRBD2. After removal of 4 bases from V and 0 bases from J, the junction contained 13 bases not matched to a gene. CDR3 length equals 20 residues. The germline V gene has CDR1 SGHDT and CDR2 YYEEEE. The CDR3 DNA is TGTGCCAGCAGCCTGGGGACTAGCGGGAATATTTTACTCTCCTACAATGAGCAGTTCTTC. This sequence encodes CASSLGTSGNILLSYNEQFF.

With regard to this clonotype: Being one base from a much bigger clone, this may be a read error. V is TRBV12-3 or TRBV12-4 and J is TRBJ2-1, with TRBD2 matching 7 bases. CDR3 length equals 15 residues. V shed 4 bases and J 7 bases; nucleotides not matched to a gene: 10. Here the CDR3 DNA reads TGTGCCAGCAGTTCTACGGCAGCGGGATTTAATGAGCAGTTCTTC. Residues: CASSSTAAGFNEQFF.

The chain recombines TRBV6-1 with TRBJ2-7, with 7 bases lining up with TRBD1. J gave up 0 bases and V 6 bases, and 8 bases lay outside the gene matches. The CDR3 contains 15 residues. Germline-derived CDR1 and CDR2 are MNHNS and SASEGT. In DNA, the CDR3 is TGTGCCAGCAGATGGGGACAGTGGAGCTCCTACGAGCAGTACTTC. Amino acids: CASRWGQWSSYEQYF.

Only a few counts were recorded for this clonotype. The chain combines TRBV5-6 with TRBJ2-1; D is possibly TRBD2 (6 bases). V lost 1 base to trimming and J lost 8 bases, with 16 bases between them. Germline V lookup: CDR1 SGHDT, CDR2 YYEEEE. The CDR3 runs 15 residues. CDR3 DNA sequence: TGTGCCAGCAGCTTGCCAGCGGAGGGGCGGGATGAGCAGTTCTTC. This codes for CASSLPAEGRDEQFF.

Turning to this clonotype: Since the CDR3 does not end with the conserved phenylalanine or tryptophan, this likely comes from a read error. V gene TRBV11-2 combines with J gene TRBJ2-3; TRBD1 or TRBD2 may be the D gene (6 bases each). CDR1 and CDR2 from the germline V gene are SGHAT and FQNNGV. V was shortened by 7 bases and J by 8 bases, with 13 bases between the two germline ends. The CDR3 covers 12 residues. CDR3 sequence: CASTTGAGTQYS. The CDR3 DNA is TGTGCCAGCACCACGGGGGCAGGTACGCAGTATTCA.

This clonotype was picked up one time. Mismatch with germline at one junction end may stem from a read error. V gene TRBV10-3 combines with J gene TRBJ2-7; 8 bases line up with TRBD2. CDR1 and CDR2 from the germline V gene are ENHRY and SYGVKD. CDR3 length: 15 residues. The CDR3 sequence is CVISDQTSGSYEQYF. Written as DNA, the CDR3 is TGTGTCATCAGTGACCAAACTAGCGGCTCCTACGAGCAGTACTTC.

This chain uses TRBV11-2 with TRBJ2-7; D uncertain. V was shortened by 1 base and J by 13 bases, with 20 bases between the two germline ends. This CDR3 comprises 14 residues. Germline CDR1 is SGHAT and CDR2 is FQNNGV. CDR3 region: CASSLVTTGYERYF. The CDR3 coding sequence is TGTGCCAGCAGCTTAGTTACAACTGGCTACGAGCGTTACTTC.

This clonotype was seen ten or more times. The chain employs TRBV5-1 and TRBJ2-5, with 11 nucleotides matching TRBD2. V lost 4 bases, J lost 1 base, and 3 bases stayed unmatched. CDR1 and CDR2 from the germline V gene are SGHRS and YFSETQ. The CDR3 consists of 15 residues. CDR3 DNA: TGCGCCAGCAGCCACGGGACTAGCGGCCAAGAGACCCAGTACTTC. This encodes CASSHGTSGQETQYF. The full variable domain, completed using reference TRBV5-1 and TRBJ2-5, is KAGVTQTPRYLIKTRGQQVTLSCSPISGHRSVSWYQQTPGQGLQFLFEYFSETQRNKGNFPGRFSGRQFSNSRSEMNVSTLELGDSALYLCASSHGTSGQETQYFGPGTRLLVL.

The V gene is TRBV29-1, the J gene TRBJ1-1; D is perhaps TRBD1 (6 bases). The CDR3 has 13 amino acids. Germline V gives CDR1 SQVTM, CDR2 ANQGSEA. Between the trimmed V and J ends, which lost 5 bases and 10 bases, there was a span of 20 bases. The DNA of the CDR3 is TGCAGCGTTTGGTACAGGGTTGAAGCTGGAGCTTTCTTT. As protein: CSVWYRVEAGAFF.